This section outlines one TCR beta chain sequence together with its context. Its antigen is still unknown. Some clones are missing from TCRdb's copy, which holds only in-frame ones; the method was immunoSEQ multiplex PCR. The data show fewer than 150,000 clones, with over 75% seen just once and more than 6.5% held by the top ten. The V and J ends lost 2 bases and 3 bases respectively, with 10 bases between them. The CDR3 consists of 14 residues. Germline CDR1 SGHTS, CDR2 YDEGEE. The data derive from a study of T cell responses to AZD1222 COVID-19 vaccine. General study results and limits: A rise in Spike-specific TCR breadth and depth followed two AZD1222 doses. Most donors were white British, females outnumbered males, and clonal diversity was possibly underestimated.

J is TRBJ2-3 and V is TRBV5-8; D remains ambiguous. Specimen: peripheral blood, collected on day 0 of AZD1222 vaccination. This TCR was sampled from an adult in good health. The CDR3 nucleotides are TGTGCCAGCAGCTTTCCATCTGGGACAGATACGCAGTATTTT. Its protein is CASSFPSGTDTQYF.